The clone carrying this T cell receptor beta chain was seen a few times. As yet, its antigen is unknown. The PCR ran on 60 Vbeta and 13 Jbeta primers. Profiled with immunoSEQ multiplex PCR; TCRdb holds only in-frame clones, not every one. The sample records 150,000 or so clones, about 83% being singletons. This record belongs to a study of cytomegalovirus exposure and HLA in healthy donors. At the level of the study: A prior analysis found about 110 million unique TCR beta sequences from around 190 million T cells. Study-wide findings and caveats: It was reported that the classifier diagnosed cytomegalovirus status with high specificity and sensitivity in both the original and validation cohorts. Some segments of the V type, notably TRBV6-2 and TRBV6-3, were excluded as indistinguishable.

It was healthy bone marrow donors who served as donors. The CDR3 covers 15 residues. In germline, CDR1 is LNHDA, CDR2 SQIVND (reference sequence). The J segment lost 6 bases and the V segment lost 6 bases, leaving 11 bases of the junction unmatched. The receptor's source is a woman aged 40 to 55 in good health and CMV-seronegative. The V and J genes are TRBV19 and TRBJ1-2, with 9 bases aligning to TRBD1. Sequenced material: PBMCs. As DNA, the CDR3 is TGTGCCAGTAGGCCCCTATTACAGGGGGCGCATGGCTACACCTTC. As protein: CASRPLLQGAHGYTF. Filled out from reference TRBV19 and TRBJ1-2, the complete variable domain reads DGGITQSPKYLFRKEGQNVTLSCEQNLNHDAMYWYRQDPGQGLRLIYYSQIVNDFQKGDIAEGYSVSREKKESFPLTVTSAQKNPTAFYLCASRPLLQGAHGYTFGSGTRLTVV.